A selection of T cell receptor beta chains follows, all from one sample in a study of pediatric ulcerative colitis. The table came from immunoSEQ multiplex PCR; TCRdb's copy has only in-frame clones and leaves some out. The table includes tens of thousands of clones, about four fifths detected once. The sequenced sample was blood. These receptors were obtained from a boy aged 5-17 years with severe ulcerative colitis. Each CDR3 is given with its conserved first and last residue. A D gene is named only where the DNA matches it firmly. Size tells how often a clone was seen (once, few, many) or the class of an expanded clone, and some rows leave it out.

J gene | V gene | clone size | D gene | CDR3 DNA | CDR3 protein
TRBJ1-2 | TRBV7-8 | . | . | TGTGCCAGCAGCTTAGATCATAGTCTCTTTGGCTACACCTTC | CASSLDHSLFGYTF
TRBJ1-5 | TRBV5-3 | . | TRBD1 | TGTGCCAGAAGCCACGAGACAGGGTTCGGTCAGCCCCAGCATTTT | CARSHETGFGQPQHF
TRBJ1-1 | TRBV13 | . | TRBD1 | TGTGCCAGCAGCCCGAGAGGGACAGGCCGGAACACTGAAGCTTTCTTT | CASSPRGTGRNTEAFF
TRBJ2-5 | TRBV7-8 | . | . | TGTGCCAGCAGCTCGATCAGGGAAACGGAGACCCAGTACTTC | CASSSIRETETQYF
TRBJ2-7 | TRBV14 | . | . | TGTGCCAGCAGCCCCGGCTGGGGCATCTACGAGCAGTACTTC | CASSPGWGIYEQYF
TRBJ2-7 | TRBV5-1 | . | . | TGCGCCAGCAGCTTTGAGAAGGGCTACGAGCAGTACTTC | CASSFEKGYEQYF
TRBJ1-5 | TRBV7-9 | few | . | TGTGCCAGCAGCTTAGGGGGCCAGCCCCAGCATTTT | CASSLGGQPQHF
TRBJ1-4 | TRBV10-1 | . | TRBD1 | TGCGCCGAAACGAGGGGGCCTCATGAAAAACTGTTTTTT | CAETRGPHEKLFF
TRBJ1-1 | TRBV11-3 | . | TRBD1 | TGTGCCAGCAGCCAAGGGACAGGGGGCACTGAAGCTTTCTTT | CASSQGTGGTEAFF
TRBJ2-3 | TRBV30 | . | . | TGTGCCCTCGGGGGACTTCTTACGCAGTATTTT | CALGGLLTQYF
TRBJ2-3 | TRBV9 | . | TRBD2 | TGTGCCAGCAGCGTAGGGAACGGGGGGGCTGAAGATACGCAGTATTTT | CASSVGNGGAEDTQYF
TRBJ1-3 | TRBV6-1 | . | . | TGTGCCAGCAGTGACGGGCCAGGGAGAAACACCATATATTTT | CASSDGPGRNTIYF
TRBJ2-7 | TRBV7-9 | once | TRBD2 | TGTGCCAGCAGTCCGACTAGCGGGAATTCCTACGAGCAGTACTTC | CASSPTSGNSYEQYF
TRBJ2-5 | TRBV5-4 | . | TRBD1 | TGTGCCAGCAGCAGAGGACAGGGCCGCCAAGAGACCCAGTACTTC | CASSRGQGRQETQYF
TRBJ1-5 | TRBV9 | . | . | TGTGCCAGCAGCGTAGGCGGAGATAGCAATCAGCCCCAGCATTTT | CASSVGGDSNQPQHF
TRBJ1-5 | TRBV11-2 | few | . | TGTGCCAGCAGCTTAGATCAGGGTCAGCCCCAGCATTTT | CASSLDQGQPQHF
TRBJ2-2 | TRBV2 | . | . | TGTGCCAGCAGTGGGGCCAGTTCGAACACCGGGGAGCTGTTTTTT | CASSGASSNTGELFF
TRBJ2-2 | TRBV7-2 | . | . | TGTGCCAGCAGATCTCAGGGGTTTAGGGCCGGGGAGCTGTTTTTT | CASRSQGFRAGELFF
TRBJ1-5 | TRBV19 | once | . | TGTGCCAGTAGTATCGGCGCAAAAATAGAGGCTAGCAATCAGCCCCAGCATTTT | CASSIGAKIEASNQPQHF
TRBJ2-1 | TRBV11-2 | . | . | TGTGCCAGCAGCTCCCGGGACCCCCTTCCCCTTGAGCAGTTCTTC | CASSSRDPLPLEQFF
TRBJ2-7 | TRBV7-8 | . | . | TGTGCCAGCAGCTTAGAGCGGGTCATTACCCCCGAGCAGTACTTC | CASSLERVITPEQYF
TRBJ2-7 | TRBV6-6 | . | TRBD1 | TGTGCCAGCAGGGGACAGGGGGCTTGGTACGAGCAGTACTTC | CASRGQGAWYEQYF